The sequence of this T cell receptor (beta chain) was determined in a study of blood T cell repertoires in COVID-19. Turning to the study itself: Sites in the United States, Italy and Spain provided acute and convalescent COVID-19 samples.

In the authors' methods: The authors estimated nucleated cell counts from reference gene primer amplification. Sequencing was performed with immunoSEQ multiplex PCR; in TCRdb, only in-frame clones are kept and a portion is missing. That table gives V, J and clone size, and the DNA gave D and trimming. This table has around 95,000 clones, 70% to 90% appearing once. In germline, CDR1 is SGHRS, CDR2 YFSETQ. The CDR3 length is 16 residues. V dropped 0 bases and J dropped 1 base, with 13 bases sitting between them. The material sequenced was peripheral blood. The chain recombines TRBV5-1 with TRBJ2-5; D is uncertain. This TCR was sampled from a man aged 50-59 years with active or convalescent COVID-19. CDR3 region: CASSLGPVTSQETQYF. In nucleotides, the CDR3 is TGCGCCAGCAGCTTGGGCCCGGTGACATCCCAAGAGACCCAGTACTTC.